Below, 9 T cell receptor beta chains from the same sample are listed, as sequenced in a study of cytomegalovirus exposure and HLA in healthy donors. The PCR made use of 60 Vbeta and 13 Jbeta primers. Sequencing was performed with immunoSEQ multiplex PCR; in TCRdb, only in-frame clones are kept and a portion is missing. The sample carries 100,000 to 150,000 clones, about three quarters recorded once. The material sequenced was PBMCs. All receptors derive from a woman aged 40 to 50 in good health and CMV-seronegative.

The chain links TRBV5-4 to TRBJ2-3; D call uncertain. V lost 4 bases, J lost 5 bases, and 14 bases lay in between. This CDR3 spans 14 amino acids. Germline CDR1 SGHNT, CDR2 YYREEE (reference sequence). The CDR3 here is CASSPRLAKDTQYF. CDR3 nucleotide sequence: TGTGCCAGCAGCCCCAGGTTGGCTAAAGATACGCAGTATTTT.

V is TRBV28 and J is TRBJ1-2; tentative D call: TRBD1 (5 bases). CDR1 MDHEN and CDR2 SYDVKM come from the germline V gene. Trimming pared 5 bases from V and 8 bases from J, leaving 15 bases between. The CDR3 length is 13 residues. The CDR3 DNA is TGTGCCAGCAGTAGGAACGACAGAGGAGGCTACACCTTC. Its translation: CASSRNDRGGYTF.

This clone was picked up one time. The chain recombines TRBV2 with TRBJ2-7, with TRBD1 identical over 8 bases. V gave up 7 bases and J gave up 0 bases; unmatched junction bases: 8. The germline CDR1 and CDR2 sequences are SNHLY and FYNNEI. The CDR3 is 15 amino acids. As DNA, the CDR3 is TGTGCCAGCACGTGGGGACAGGACAGCTCCTACGAGCAGTACTTC. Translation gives CASTWGQDSSYEQYF.

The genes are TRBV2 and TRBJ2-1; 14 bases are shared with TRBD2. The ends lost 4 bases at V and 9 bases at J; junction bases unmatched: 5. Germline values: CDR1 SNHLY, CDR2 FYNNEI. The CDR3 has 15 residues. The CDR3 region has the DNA TGTGCCAGCAGTGGGACTAGCGGGGGGTGGGGTGAGCAGTTCTTC. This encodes CASSGTSGGWGEQFF.

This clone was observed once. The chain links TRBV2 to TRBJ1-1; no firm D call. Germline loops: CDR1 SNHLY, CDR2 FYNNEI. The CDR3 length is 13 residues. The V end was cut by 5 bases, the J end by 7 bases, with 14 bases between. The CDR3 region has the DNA TGTGCCAGCAGTATGGGTCTGGACTTTGAAGCTTTCTTT. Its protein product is CASSMGLDFEAFF.

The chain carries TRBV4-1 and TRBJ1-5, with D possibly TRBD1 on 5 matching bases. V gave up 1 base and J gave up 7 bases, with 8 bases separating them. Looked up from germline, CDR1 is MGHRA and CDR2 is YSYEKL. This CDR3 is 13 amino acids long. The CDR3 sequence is CASSQGGGQPQHF. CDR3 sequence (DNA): TGCGCCAGCAGCCAAGGGGGGGGACAGCCCCAGCATTTT.

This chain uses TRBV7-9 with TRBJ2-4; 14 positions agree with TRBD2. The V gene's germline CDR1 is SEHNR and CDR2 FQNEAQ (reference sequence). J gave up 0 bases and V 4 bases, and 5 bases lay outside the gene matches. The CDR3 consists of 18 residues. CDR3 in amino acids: CASSSGTSGSLAKNIQYF. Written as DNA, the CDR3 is TGTGCCAGCAGCTCAGGGACTAGCGGGAGTCTAGCCAAAAACATTCAGTACTTC.

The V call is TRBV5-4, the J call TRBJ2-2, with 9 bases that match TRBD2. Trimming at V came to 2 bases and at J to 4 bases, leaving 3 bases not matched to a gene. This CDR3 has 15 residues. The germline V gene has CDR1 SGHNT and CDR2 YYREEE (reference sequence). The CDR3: CASSLAGGSTGELFF. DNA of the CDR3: TGTGCCAGCAGCTTAGCGGGAGGAAGCACCGGGGAGCTGTTTTTT.

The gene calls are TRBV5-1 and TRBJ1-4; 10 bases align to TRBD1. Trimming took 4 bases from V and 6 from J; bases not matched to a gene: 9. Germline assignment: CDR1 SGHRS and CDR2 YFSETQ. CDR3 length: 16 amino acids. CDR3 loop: CASSGSAGTGDEKLFF. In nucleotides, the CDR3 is TGCGCCAGCAGCGGATCGGCCGGGACAGGGGATGAAAAACTGTTTTTT.